This T cell receptor beta chain came from a study of blood T cells in healthy people across ages. Per-sample PBMC isolation yielded at least 6.5 million cells. At least 5 micrograms of total RNA were extracted per sample. Germline V gene lookup returns CDR1 DFQATT and CDR2 SNEGSKA (reference sequence). The CDR3 has 13 residues. A second PCR of 7 to 11 cycles used a sample-barcoded 5' primer and a J-beta primer mix. Every single cDNA molecule received a tag from a template-switch adaptor with 12 random nucleotides. From each sample, at least 2.5 million paired-end reads containing CDR3 were obtained. A single record per CDR3 protein comes from TCRdb applying MiXCR to the 5' RACE reads. The profile shows 790,000 or so distinct CDR3 sequences, about 56% of them singletons.

The chain uses TRBV20-1 and TRBJ2-4; D is uncertain. The DNA end is a closer match to TRBJ2-7, so the J assignment may be wrong. The sequenced sample was blood. The TCR was taken from a man in his forties in good health. For the CDR3, the DNA is TGCAGTGCTAGGGCTCCATCCTACTACGAGCAGTACTTC. Protein: CSARAPSYYEQYF.